The rows below give T cell receptor beta chains drawn from one sample of a study of PD-1 blockade in classical Hodgkin lymphoma. The data were produced by immunoSEQ multiplex PCR, yet TCRdb's version contains in-frame clones alone and is incomplete. The sample shows about 41,000 clones, 76% of them seen only once. This specimen consisted of peripheral blood mononuclear cells (PBMCs), obtained at baseline. The receptors come from a human donor with classical Hodgkin lymphoma. CDR3s include the opening cysteine and the closing phenylalanine or tryptophan. D genes are given only for firm matches. A clone size is listed for some rows: how often the clone was seen (once, few, many), or a class if it is expanded.

>TRBJ2-5|19|NA|NA|TRBV19
TGTGCCAGTAGTGACCCCGGACTAGGCGGGACAGTATACCAAGAGACCCAGTACTTC
CASSDPGLGGTVYQETQYF
>TRBJ2-3|13|NA|NA|TRBV30
TGTGCCTGGAACCGTCTGAGGACGGATACGCAGTATTTT
CAWNRLRTDTQYF
>TRBJ2-5|14|NA|NA|TRBV11-2
TGTGCCAGCAGCTTAGAGGGGGGGCCAGAGACCCAGTACTTC
CASSLEGGPETQYF
>TRBJ2-3|12|NA|NA|TRBV7-9
TGTGCCAGCAGCTCAAACACAGATACGCAGTATTTT
CASSSNTDTQYF
>TRBJ2-7|15|NA|NA|TRBV5-1
TGCGCCAGCAGCTTGCGGTCAGGGGGGTCCTACGAGCAGTACTTC
CASSLRSGGSYEQYF
>TRBJ1-2|16|TRBD1|few|TRBV19
TGTGCCAGTACCCCGGGACAGTCCGGAGGAAGGTATGGCTACACCTTC
CASTPGQSGGRYGYTF
>TRBJ1-5|14|NA|NA|TRBV27
TGTGCCAGCAGGGTACAGGTCGGGGGTCAGCCCCAGCATTTT
CASRVQVGGQPQHF
>TRBJ1-3|15|NA|NA|TRBV7-2
TGTGCCAGCAGCCCAAAGGGGGGGGGTGGAAACACCATATATTTT
CASSPKGGGGNTIYF
>TRBJ1-4|15|TRBD1|NA|TRBV6-1
TGTGCCAGTTCGATGAACCGGGACAGGGTTGAAAAACTGTTTTTT
CASSMNRDRVEKLFF
>TRBJ2-7|16|TRBD1|NA|TRBV9
TGTGCCAGCAGTCCTGCCTGGCAGGGGGCTTTAAGCGAGCAGTACTTC
CASSPAWQGALSEQYF
>TRBJ2-7|15|NA|NA|TRBV27
TGTGCCAGCAGTTTTGGACTAAAAGGGGTCGGAGGGCAGTACTTC
CASSFGLKGVGGQYF
>TRBJ2-7|14|NA|NA|TRBV11-2
TGTGCCAGCAGACTGGACGGGATCTCCTACGAGCAGTACTTC
CASRLDGISYEQYF